Each of the 32 T cell receptor beta chains below was sequenced from the same sample in a study of OX40 agonist ivuxolimab in advanced cancers. Profiled with immunoSEQ multiplex PCR; TCRdb holds only in-frame clones, not every one. The repertoire holds approximately 77,000 clones, about 92% seen once, with approximately 5% in the top ten. This specimen was CD4+ or CD8+ T cells sorted from blood, taken in a trial of the OX40 agonist ivuxolimab. These receptors were obtained from an adult with an advanced solid tumor such as melanoma, head and neck, liver or kidney cancer.

Turning to this clone: Other DNA sequences in this sample translate to the same CDR3. The chain has TRBV7-2 and TRBJ1-3; D perhaps matches TRBD1 (5 bases). Trimming took 1 base from V and 1 from J, leaving 5 bases between them. The CDR3 has 14 residues. Per germline, CDR1 SGHTA and CDR2 FQGNSA. The CDR3 DNA reads as TGTGCCAGCAGCTTAGGGGGGTCTGGAAACACCATATATTTT. Translated: CASSLGGSGNTIYF.

This clone was seen just once. The V call is TRBV5-1, the J call TRBJ2-7; TRBD1 matches 9 bases. Losses at the gene ends were 3 bases for V and 3 bases for J; bases not matched to a gene: 10. The CDR3 spans 16 residues. Germline CDR1 is SGHRS and CDR2 is YFSETQ. The CDR3 DNA reads as TGCGCCAGCAGCTGGTGGGAACCGGGACAGGGCTACGAGCAGTACTTC. As protein: CASSWWEPGQGYEQYF.

This chain joins TRBV30 and TRBJ1-5, with 9 bases lining up with TRBD1. The ends lost 1 base at V and 5 bases at J; junction bases unmatched: 0. The germline V gene has CDR1 GTSNPN and CDR2 SVGIG (reference sequence). CDR3 length: 13 residues. In DNA form, the CDR3 reads TGTGCCTGGAGTGGGACAGGGGATCAGCCCCAGCATTTT. Residues: CAWSGTGDQPQHF.

This chain connects TRBV28 to TRBJ1-5, with a tentative D call TRBD1 (6 bases). Germline CDR1 MDHEN, CDR2 SYDVKM. This CDR3 is built from 14 residues. V dropped 6 bases and J dropped 5 bases, with 14 bases sitting between them. CDR3 coding DNA: TGTGCCAGCAGACGCCACAACAGGGATCAGCCCCAGCATTTT. Encoded protein: CASRRHNRDQPQHF.

The J gene is TRBJ2-5, the V gene TRBV4-2, with 13 bases matching TRBD2. The trim removed 4 bases at V and 4 bases at J, leaving 3 bases unmatched. This CDR3 contains 15 residues. The germline V gene has CDR1 LGHNA and CDR2 YNFKEQ. The CDR3 region has the DNA TGTGCCAGCAGCCCCGGACTAGCGGGAGTAGAGACCCAGTACTTC. Translation: CASSPGLAGVETQYF.

This clone was counted a single time. J is TRBJ2-7 and V is TRBV10-3; possible D gene TRBD1, 5 bases. Per germline, CDR1 ENHRY and CDR2 SYGVKD. V was trimmed by 6 bases and J by 5 bases, leaving 11 bases between them. The CDR3 totals 12 residues. The CDR3 protein is CAISQGLNEQYF. CDR3 DNA sequence: TGTGCCATCAGCCAGGGTCTCAACGAGCAGTACTTC.

The chain employs TRBV7-6 and TRBJ2-3, with TRBD2 matching 11 bases. Germline trimming cut 3 bases from V and 0 bases from J; bases unmatched to any gene: 2. Germline V gene sequence: CDR1 SGHVS, CDR2 FNYEAQ. The CDR3 has 16 residues. CDR3 sequence (DNA): TGTGCCAGCAGCTTTAGCGGGAGGGCTAGCACAGATACGCAGTATTTT. Protein product: CASSFSGRASTDTQYF.

CDR3 bases: TGCGCCAGCAGTTGTTCTACAGGACTAGCGGGAGGGACGAAGAACACCGGGGAGCTGTTTTTT. This codes for CASSCSTGLAGGTKNTGELFF. The chain has TRBV10-1 and TRBJ2-2; 15 bases are a match to TRBD2. With V trimmed by 5 bases and J by 1 base, 14 bases remained unmatched. This CDR3 contains 21 residues. The germline gives CDR1 WNHNN, CDR2 SYGVQD (reference sequence).

The rearrangement joins TRBV6-6 to TRBJ1-4; no clear D. The V gene lost 3 bases and the J gene lost 0 bases, with 8 bases spanning the gap. This CDR3 comprises 15 residues. Germline lookup yields CDR1 MNHNY and CDR2 SVGAGI (reference sequence). CDR3 in amino acids: CASSYRTATNEKLFF. The CDR3 DNA reads TGTGCCAGCAGTTATAGGACGGCAACTAATGAAAAACTGTTTTTT.

The chain has TRBV5-4 and TRBJ2-7; 11 bases fit TRBD2. CDR1 and CDR2 from the germline V gene are SGHNT and YYREEE (reference sequence). Germline trimming cut 3 bases from V and 8 bases from J; bases unmatched to any gene: 13. CDR3 length equals 16 residues. This CDR3 reads CASSSPKLAGGWKQYF. The CDR3 region has the DNA TGTGCCAGCAGCTCCCCTAAGTTAGCGGGAGGGTGGAAGCAGTACTTC.

J is TRBJ1-5 and V is TRBV6-6; no clear D. This CDR3 comprises 14 residues. Per the germline V gene, CDR1 is MNHNY and CDR2 is SVGAGI (reference sequence). Trimming left V 2 bases short and J 2 bases short, with 7 bases between. The CDR3 loop is CASSYTKGNQPQHF. CDR3 coding DNA: TGTGCCAGCAGTTACACGAAGGGCAATCAGCCCCAGCATTTT.

The chain joins TRBV5-4 to TRBJ2-7; no firm D call. The V end was cut by 1 base, the J end by 3 bases, with 11 bases between. The CDR3 consists of 14 residues. Germline-derived CDR1 and CDR2 are SGHNT and YYREEE (reference sequence). CDR3 sequence: CASSLRRTSYEQYF. The DNA for the CDR3 is TGTGCCAGCAGCTTGCGACGCACCAGCTACGAGCAGTACTTC.

The CDR3 DNA reads TGTGCCAGCAGCTTTGGGGGCCTTGGGGCCAACGTCCTGACTTTC. This translates into CASSFGGLGANVLTF. This chain connects TRBV5-4 to TRBJ2-6; maybe TRBD1 (6 bases). The CDR3 runs 15 residues. Between the trimmed V and J ends, which lost 2 bases and 3 bases, there was a span of 9 bases. Germline lookup yields CDR1 SGHNT and CDR2 YYREEE (reference sequence).

About this clone: Other nucleotide sequences from this sample produce the same CDR3. V usage is TRBV7-9 and J usage is TRBJ2-3; D unresolved. V was trimmed by 1 base and J by 2 bases, leaving 1 base between them. This CDR3 is 12 amino acids long. The germline gives CDR1 SEHNR, CDR2 FQNEAQ (reference sequence). The CDR3 DNA follows: TGTGCCAGCAGCTTAGACACAGATACGCAGTATTTT. This codes for CASSLDTDTQYF.

The chain combines TRBV6-5 with TRBJ1-3; possibly TRBD1 for D (5 bases). Germline V gene sequence: CDR1 MNHEY, CDR2 SVGAGI. The CDR3 runs 14 residues. Trimming stripped 8 bases from V and 0 bases from J, with 11 bases between. CDR3 DNA sequence: TGTGCCAGCGGGAAGGGGCACTCTGGAAACACCATATATTTT. It encodes CASGKGHSGNTIYF.

This chain connects TRBV9 to TRBJ2-3; the match to TRBD2 covers 16 bases. The CDR3 is made up of 19 amino acids. CDR1 SGDLS and CDR2 YYNGEE come from the germline V gene. The J segment lost 4 bases and the V segment lost 5 bases, leaving 13 bases of the junction unmatched. The CDR3 region is CASSPTQGLAGGAPDTQYF. CDR3 nucleotide sequence: TGTGCCAGCAGTCCTACCCAGGGACTAGCGGGAGGGGCTCCAGATACGCAGTATTTT.

The chain uses TRBV14 and TRBJ2-4; 8 bases line up with TRBD1. V dropped 3 bases and J dropped 7; count of bases not matched to a gene: 8. Germline CDR1 and CDR2: SGHDN and FVKESK. The CDR3 has 15 residues. In DNA form, the CDR3 reads TGTGCCAGCAGCCAGGTTCAGGGGGCGCGTAACATTCAGTACTTC. As protein: CASSQVQGARNIQYF.

This chain connects TRBV7-9 to TRBJ1-1; D remains ambiguous. The CDR3 is made up of 13 amino acids. Germline V lookup: CDR1 SEHNR, CDR2 FQNEAQ (reference sequence). The V end was cut by 2 bases, the J end by 2 bases, with 6 bases between. Here the CDR3 reads CASSLRENTEAFF. The CDR3 DNA sequence: TGTGCCAGCAGCTTAAGGGAAAACACTGAAGCTTTCTTT.

The chain joins TRBV7-6 to TRBJ1-2; TRBD1 matches at 8 bases. The CDR3 sequence is 15 residues long. Germline CDR1 reads SGHVS; CDR2 reads FNYEAQ. V lost 5 bases and J lost 3; bases outside the gene matches: 8. This CDR3 is CASSQGGRGHYGYTF. The CDR3 nucleotides are TGTGCCAGCAGCCAAGGCGGCAGGGGGCACTATGGCTACACCTTC.

V gene TRBV14 combines with J gene TRBJ2-3; D gene uncertain. Trimming shortened V by 0 bases and J by 4 bases, and 11 bases separated the two germline ends. The V gene's germline CDR1 is SGHDN and CDR2 FVKESK. The CDR3 length is 15 residues. CDR3 residues: CASSQDGRNADTQYF. The CDR3 region has the DNA TGTGCCAGCAGCCAAGATGGACGGAACGCAGATACGCAGTATTTT.

V usage is TRBV6-6 and J usage is TRBJ1-2; TRBD1 matches 7 bases. Germline V gene lookup returns CDR1 MNHNY and CDR2 SVGAGI (reference sequence). CDR3 size: 16 residues. The V gene end was trimmed by 3 bases and the J gene end by 7 bases; junction bases not matched to a gene: 14. For the CDR3, the DNA is TGTGCCAGCAGTTATGGGGACAGTAGATTTGTTGGTGGCTACACCTTC. It yields the protein CASSYGDSRFVGGYTF.

This chain connects TRBV7-2 to TRBJ2-2, with 7 bases that match TRBD1. CDR1 is SGHTA, CDR2 FQGNSA, per germline. Trimming removed 2 bases from V and 7 bases from J; junction bases left unmatched: 7. The CDR3 is 15 residues long. In nucleotides, the CDR3 is TGTGCCAGCAGCTTATTCAGGGGGTATGGCGGGGAGCTGTTTTTT. As protein: CASSLFRGYGGELFF.

The J gene is TRBJ2-7, the V gene TRBV2; D ambiguous. The CDR3 spans 11 residues. The V end was cut by 11 bases, the J end by 4 bases, with 12 bases between. Germline V gene lookup returns CDR1 SNHLY and CDR2 FYNNEI. The CDR3 nucleotides read TGTGCCTCGAGGATTAATTACGAGCAGTACTTC. Amino acid sequence: CASRINYEQYF.

The chain links TRBV29-1 to TRBJ1-1; the match to TRBD1 covers 9 bases. The length of the CDR3 is 15 residues. The ends lost 0 bases at V and 0 bases at J; junction bases unmatched: 2. CDR1 and CDR2 from the germline V gene are SQVTM and ANQGSEA. CDR3 loop: CSVEDWTGVNTEAFF. CDR3 bases: TGCAGCGTTGAAGACTGGACAGGGGTGAACACTGAAGCTTTCTTT. The full variable domain, rest sourced from reference TRBV29-1 and TRBJ1-1, is SAVISQKPSRDICQRGTSLTIQCQVDSQVTMMFWYRQQPGQSLTLIATANQGSEATYESGFVIDKFPISRPNLTFSTLTVSNMSPEDSSIYLCSVEDWTGVNTEAFFGQGTRLTVV.

This clone appeared once. The genes are TRBV5-1 and TRBJ2-7; D not resolved. The CDR3 consists of 16 residues. Germline V CDR1 and CDR2: SGHRS, YFSETQ. V shed 4 bases and J shed 3 bases, with 20 bases lying between them. As DNA, the CDR3 is TGCGCCAGCAGCACCCTCTCCGTCTCCGTTGGCTACGAGCAGTACTTC. It translates to CASSTLSVSVGYEQYF.

The rearrangement joins TRBV10-1 to TRBJ2-3; D may be TRBD2 (6 bases). Per the germline V gene, CDR1 is WNHNN and CDR2 is SYGVQD (reference sequence). The CDR3 spans 13 residues. V was trimmed by 4 bases and J by 1 base, leaving 6 bases between them. CDR3 DNA: TGCGCCAGCAGTGGGGGGGGCACAGATACGCAGTATTTT. Translating gives CASSGGGTDTQYF.

This clone showed up just a few times. The chain recombines TRBV20-1 with TRBJ2-1; maybe TRBD2 (6 bases). The ends were cut back, 3 bases at V and 7 bases at J, with 7 bases in the middle. The germline V gene has CDR1 DFQATT and CDR2 SNEGSKA (reference sequence). The CDR3 consists of 11 residues. The CDR3 DNA sequence: TGCAGTGCTAGCGGGAGAAATGAGCAGTTCTTC. This codes for CSASGRNEQFF.

V gene TRBV7-9 combines with J gene TRBJ2-7; D not resolved. The length of the CDR3 is 14 residues. The germline V and J ends were trimmed by 0 bases and 0 bases, with 6 bases remaining between them. The germline V gene has CDR1 SEHNR and CDR2 FQNEAQ (reference sequence). This CDR3 is CASSLAGFSYEQYF. The DNA for the CDR3 is TGTGCCAGCAGCTTAGCGGGATTCTCCTACGAGCAGTACTTC.

The chain combines TRBV14 with TRBJ1-3; D gene uncertain. CDR1 and CDR2 from the germline V gene are SGHDN and FVKESK. V was trimmed by 0 bases and J by 2 bases, leaving 11 bases between them. CDR3 length: 16 amino acids. CDR3 region: CASSQEFPNAGNTIYF. The CDR3 region has the DNA TGTGCCAGCAGCCAAGAGTTTCCAAATGCTGGAAACACCATATATTTT.

The rearrangement links TRBV4-2 to TRBJ2-1, with TRBD2 matching 8 bases. This CDR3 spans 13 amino acids. J gave up 6 bases and V 6 bases, and 4 bases lay outside the gene matches. Per the germline V gene, CDR1 is LGHNA and CDR2 is YNFKEQ. In DNA, the CDR3 is TGTGCCAGCAGACCCGGGACTAGCAATGAGCAGTTCTTC. Translated: CASRPGTSNEQFF.

The chain uses TRBV7-2 and TRBJ2-1, with 15 positions matching TRBD2. Germline CDR1 reads SGHTA; CDR2 reads FQGNSA. V lost 0 bases and J lost 1; bases outside the gene matches: 1. The CDR3 runs 18 residues. The CDR3 protein is CASSLAGTSGRSYNEQFF. As DNA, the CDR3 is TGTGCCAGCAGCTTAGCGGGGACTAGCGGGAGGTCCTACAATGAGCAGTTCTTC.

This clone was observed once. The rearrangement links TRBV7-2 to TRBJ2-1, with D perhaps matching TRBD2 (5 bases). Trimming took 2 bases from V and 6 from J, leaving 14 bases between them. Germline V gene sequence: CDR1 SGHTA, CDR2 FQGNSA. The CDR3 is 15 residues long. This CDR3 is CASSLTYSRGNEQFF. DNA of the CDR3: TGTGCCAGCAGCTTAACTTATTCCCGGGGCAATGAGCAGTTCTTC.